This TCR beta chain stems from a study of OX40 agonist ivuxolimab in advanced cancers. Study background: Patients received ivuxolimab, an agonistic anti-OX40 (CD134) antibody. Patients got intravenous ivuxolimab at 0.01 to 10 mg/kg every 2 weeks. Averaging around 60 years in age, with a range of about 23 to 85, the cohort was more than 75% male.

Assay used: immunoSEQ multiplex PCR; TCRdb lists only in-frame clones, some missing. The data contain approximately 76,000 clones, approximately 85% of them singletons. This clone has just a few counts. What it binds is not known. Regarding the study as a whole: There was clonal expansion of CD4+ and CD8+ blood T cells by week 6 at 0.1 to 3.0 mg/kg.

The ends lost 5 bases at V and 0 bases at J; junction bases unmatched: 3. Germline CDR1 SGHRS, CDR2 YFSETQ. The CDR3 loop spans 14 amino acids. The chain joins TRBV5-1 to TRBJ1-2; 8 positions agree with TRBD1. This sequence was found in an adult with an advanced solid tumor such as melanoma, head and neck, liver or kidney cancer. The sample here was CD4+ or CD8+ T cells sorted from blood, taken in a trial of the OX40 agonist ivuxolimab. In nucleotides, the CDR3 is TGCGCCAGCAGACTGACAGGGGCTAACTATGGCTACACCTTC. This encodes CASRLTGANYGYTF.